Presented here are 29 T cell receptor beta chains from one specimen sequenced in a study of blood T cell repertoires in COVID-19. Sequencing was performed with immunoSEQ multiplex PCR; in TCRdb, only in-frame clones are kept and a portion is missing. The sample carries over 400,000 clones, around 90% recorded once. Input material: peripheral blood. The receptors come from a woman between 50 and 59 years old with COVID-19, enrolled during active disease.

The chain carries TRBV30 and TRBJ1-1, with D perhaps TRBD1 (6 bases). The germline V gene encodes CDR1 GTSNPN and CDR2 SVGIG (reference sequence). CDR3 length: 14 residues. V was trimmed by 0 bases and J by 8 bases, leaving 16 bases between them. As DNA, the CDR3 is TGTGCCTGGAGTGTCGGGGGGGCAAGTAAGGAAGCTTTCTTT. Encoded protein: CAWSVGGASKEAFF.

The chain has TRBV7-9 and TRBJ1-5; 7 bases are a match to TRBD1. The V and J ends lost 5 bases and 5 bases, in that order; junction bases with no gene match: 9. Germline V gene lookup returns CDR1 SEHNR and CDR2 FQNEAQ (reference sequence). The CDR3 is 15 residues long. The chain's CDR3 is CASSPTTGLYQPQHF. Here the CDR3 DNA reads TGTGCCAGCAGCCCGACGACAGGGCTCTATCAGCCCCAGCATTTT.

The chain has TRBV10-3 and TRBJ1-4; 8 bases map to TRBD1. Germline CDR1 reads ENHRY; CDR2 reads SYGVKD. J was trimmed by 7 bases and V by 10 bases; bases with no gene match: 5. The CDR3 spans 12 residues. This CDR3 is CATGQGGEKLFF. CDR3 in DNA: TGTGCCACCGGACAGGGTGGTGAAAAACTGTTTTTT.

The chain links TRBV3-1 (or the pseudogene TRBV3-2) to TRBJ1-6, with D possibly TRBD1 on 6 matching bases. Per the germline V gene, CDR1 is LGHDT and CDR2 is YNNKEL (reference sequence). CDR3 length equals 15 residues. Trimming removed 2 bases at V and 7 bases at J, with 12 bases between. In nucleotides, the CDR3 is TGTGCCAGCAGCCAACAGGACAGAATCAATTCACCCCTCCACTTT. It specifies CASSQQDRINSPLHF.

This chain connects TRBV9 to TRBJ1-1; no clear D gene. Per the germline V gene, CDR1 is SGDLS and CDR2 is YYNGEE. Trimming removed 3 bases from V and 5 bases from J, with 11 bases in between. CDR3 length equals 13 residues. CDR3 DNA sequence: TGTGCCAGCAGCGAGATCCGGGGAACTGAAGCTTTCTTT. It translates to CASSEIRGTEAFF.

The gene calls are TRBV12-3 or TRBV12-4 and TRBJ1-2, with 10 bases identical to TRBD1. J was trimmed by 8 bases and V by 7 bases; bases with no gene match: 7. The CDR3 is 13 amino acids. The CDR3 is CASTPGQGVGYTF. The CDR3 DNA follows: TGTGCCAGCACCCCCGGACAGGGGGTCGGCTACACCTTC.

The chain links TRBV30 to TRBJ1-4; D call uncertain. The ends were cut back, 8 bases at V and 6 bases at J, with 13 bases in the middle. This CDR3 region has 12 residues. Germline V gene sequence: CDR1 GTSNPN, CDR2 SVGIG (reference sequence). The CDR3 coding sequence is TGTGCCCGAAGAGGGTCCCATGAAAAACTGTTTTTT. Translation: CARRGSHEKLFF.

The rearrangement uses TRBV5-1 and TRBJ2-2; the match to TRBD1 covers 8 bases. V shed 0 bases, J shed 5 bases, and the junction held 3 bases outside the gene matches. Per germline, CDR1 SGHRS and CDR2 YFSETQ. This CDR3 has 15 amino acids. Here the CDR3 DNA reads TGCGCCAGCAGCTTGGACAGGGGGGATACCGGGGAGCTGTTTTTT. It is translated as CASSLDRGDTGELFF. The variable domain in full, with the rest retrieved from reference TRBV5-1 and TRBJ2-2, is KAGVTQTPRYLIKTRGQQVTLSCSPISGHRSVSWYQQTPGQGLQFLFEYFSETQRNKGNFPGRFSGRQFSNSRSEMNVSTLELGDSALYLCASSLDRGDTGELFFGEGSRLTVL.

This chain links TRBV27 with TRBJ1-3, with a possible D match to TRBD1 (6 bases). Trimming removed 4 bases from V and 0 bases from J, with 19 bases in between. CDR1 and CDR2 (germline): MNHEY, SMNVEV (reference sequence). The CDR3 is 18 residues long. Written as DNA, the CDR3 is TGTGCCAGCAGTTCCCAGGGGAACCTCCCGAGCTCTGGAAACACCATATATTTT. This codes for CASSSQGNLPSSGNTIYF.

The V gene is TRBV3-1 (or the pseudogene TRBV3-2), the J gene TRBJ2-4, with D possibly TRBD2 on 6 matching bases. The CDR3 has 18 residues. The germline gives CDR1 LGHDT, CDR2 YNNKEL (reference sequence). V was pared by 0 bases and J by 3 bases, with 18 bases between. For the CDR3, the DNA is TGTGCCAGCAGCCAAGACCGTCGGTGGGCGGAGGGCAAAAACATTCAGTACTTC. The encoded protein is CASSQDRRWAEGKNIQYF.

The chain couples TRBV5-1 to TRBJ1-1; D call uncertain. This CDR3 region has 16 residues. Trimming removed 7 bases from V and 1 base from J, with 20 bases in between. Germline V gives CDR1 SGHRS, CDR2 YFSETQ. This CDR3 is CASYAGNRHENTEAFF. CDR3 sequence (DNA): TGCGCCAGCTATGCGGGGAATAGACACGAGAACACTGAAGCTTTCTTT.

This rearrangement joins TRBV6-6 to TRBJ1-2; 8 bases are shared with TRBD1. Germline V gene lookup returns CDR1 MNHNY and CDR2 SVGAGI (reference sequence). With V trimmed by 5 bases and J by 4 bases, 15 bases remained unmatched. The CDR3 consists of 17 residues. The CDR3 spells CASSRQNRDRNLYGYTF. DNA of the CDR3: TGTGCCAGCAGTCGACAAAACCGGGACAGGAACCTCTATGGCTACACCTTC.

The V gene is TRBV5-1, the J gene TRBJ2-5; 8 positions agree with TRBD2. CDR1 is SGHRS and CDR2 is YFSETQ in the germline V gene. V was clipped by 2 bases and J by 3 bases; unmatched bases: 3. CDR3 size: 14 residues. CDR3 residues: CASSFSAGEETQYF. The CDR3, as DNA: TGCGCCAGCAGCTTCTCAGCGGGGGAAGAGACCCAGTACTTC.

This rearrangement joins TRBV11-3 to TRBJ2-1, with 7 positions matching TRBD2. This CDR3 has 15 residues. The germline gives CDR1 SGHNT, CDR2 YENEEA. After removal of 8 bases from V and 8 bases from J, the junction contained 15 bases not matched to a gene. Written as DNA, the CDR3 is TGTGCCAGCCAGAGCCGAGCGGGGAGGCTCGATGAGCAGTTCTTC. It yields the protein CASQSRAGRLDEQFF.

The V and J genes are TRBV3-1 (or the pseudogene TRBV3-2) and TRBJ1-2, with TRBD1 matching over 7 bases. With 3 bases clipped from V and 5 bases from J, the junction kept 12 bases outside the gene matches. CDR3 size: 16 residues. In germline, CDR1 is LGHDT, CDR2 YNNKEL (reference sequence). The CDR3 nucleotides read TGTGCCAGCAGCCATCCGGGGACAGCAACGGTATATGGCTACACCTTC. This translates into CASSHPGTATVYGYTF.

CDR3 nucleotides: TGCGCCAGCAGCTTGGACAGAGGGAACACCATATATTTT. This encodes CASSLDRGNTIYF. This rearrangement joins TRBV5-1 to TRBJ1-3; no clear D. CDR3 size: 13 residues. Germline V gives CDR1 SGHRS, CDR2 YFSETQ. Trimming took off 0 bases at V and 7 bases at J, with 8 bases between the two ends. The whole variable domain, filled in from reference TRBV5-1 and TRBJ1-3, reads KAGVTQTPRYLIKTRGQQVTLSCSPISGHRSVSWYQQTPGQGLQFLFEYFSETQRNKGNFPGRFSGRQFSNSRSEMNVSTLELGDSALYLCASSLDRGNTIYFGEGSWLTVV.

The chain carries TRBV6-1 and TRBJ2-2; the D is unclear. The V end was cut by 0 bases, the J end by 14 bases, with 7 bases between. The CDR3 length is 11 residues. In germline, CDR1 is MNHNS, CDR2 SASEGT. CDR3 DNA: TGTGCCAGCAGTGAAGCGCTCAGACTGTTTTTT. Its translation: CASSEALRLFF.

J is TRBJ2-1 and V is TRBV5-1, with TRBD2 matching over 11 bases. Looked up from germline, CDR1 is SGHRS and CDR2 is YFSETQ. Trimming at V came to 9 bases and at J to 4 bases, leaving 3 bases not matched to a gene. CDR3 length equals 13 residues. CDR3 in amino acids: CATGTSGYNEQFF. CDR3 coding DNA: TGCGCCACCGGGACTAGCGGTTACAATGAGCAGTTCTTC.

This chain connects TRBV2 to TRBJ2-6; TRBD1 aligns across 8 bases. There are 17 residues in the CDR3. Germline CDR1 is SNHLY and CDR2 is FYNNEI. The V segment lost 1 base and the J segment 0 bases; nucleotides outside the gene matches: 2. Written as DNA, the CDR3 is TGTGCCAGCAGTGAAGGGACAGGGATCTCTGGGGCCAACGTCCTGACTTTC. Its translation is CASSEGTGISGANVLTF.

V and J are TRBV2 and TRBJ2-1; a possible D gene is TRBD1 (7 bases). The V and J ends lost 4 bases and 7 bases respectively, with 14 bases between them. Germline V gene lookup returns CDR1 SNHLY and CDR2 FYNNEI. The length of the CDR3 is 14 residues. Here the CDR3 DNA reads TGTGCCAGCAGTGTGGGGCAGGGGGGAAATGAGCAGTTCTTC. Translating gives CASSVGQGGNEQFF.

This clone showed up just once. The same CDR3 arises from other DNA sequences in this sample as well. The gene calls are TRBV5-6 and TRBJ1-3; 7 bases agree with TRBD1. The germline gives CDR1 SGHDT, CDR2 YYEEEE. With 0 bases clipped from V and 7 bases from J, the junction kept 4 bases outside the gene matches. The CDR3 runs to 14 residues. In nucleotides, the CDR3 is TGTGCCAGCAGCTTGGTACAGGGGAGGAACACCATATATTTT. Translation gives CASSLVQGRNTIYF.

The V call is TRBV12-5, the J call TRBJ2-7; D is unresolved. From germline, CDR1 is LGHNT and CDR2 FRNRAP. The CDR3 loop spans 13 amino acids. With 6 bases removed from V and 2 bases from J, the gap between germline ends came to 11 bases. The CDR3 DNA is TGTGCTAGTGGCCCTCCCAGCGCCTACGAGCAGTACTTC. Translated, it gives CASGPPSAYEQYF.

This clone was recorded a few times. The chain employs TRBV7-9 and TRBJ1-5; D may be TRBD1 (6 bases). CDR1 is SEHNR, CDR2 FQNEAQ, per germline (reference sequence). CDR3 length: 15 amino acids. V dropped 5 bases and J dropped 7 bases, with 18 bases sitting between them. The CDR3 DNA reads TGTGCCAGCAGCACCTCGGGGGGCGTGGGACAGCCCCAGCATTTT. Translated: CASSTSGGVGQPQHF.

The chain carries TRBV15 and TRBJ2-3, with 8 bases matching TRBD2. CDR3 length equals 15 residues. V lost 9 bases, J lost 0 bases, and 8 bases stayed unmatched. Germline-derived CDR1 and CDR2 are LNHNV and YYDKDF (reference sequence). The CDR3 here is CATKGGGLSTDTQYF. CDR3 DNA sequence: TGTGCCACGAAAGGCGGGGGGCTGAGCACAGATACGCAGTATTTT.

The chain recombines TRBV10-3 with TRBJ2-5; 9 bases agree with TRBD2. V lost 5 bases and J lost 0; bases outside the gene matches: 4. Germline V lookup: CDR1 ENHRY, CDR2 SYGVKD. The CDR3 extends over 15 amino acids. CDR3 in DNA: TGTGCCATCAGTTCTAGCGGGGAGTACCAAGAGACCCAGTACTTC. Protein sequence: CAISSSGEYQETQYF.

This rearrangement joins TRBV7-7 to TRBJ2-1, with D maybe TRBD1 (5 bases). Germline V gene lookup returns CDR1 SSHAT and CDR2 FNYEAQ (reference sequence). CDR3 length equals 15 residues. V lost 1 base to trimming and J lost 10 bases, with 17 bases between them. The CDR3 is CASSLDRSGAGEQFF. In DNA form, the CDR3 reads TGTGCCAGCAGCTTAGATCGGAGTGGGGCCGGGGAGCAGTTCTTC.

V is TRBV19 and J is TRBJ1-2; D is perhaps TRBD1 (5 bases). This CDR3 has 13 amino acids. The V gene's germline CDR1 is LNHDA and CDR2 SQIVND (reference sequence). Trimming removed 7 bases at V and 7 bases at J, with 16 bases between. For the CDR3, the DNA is TGTGCCAGTACCCTCGGGGGGGTGACTGGCTACACCTTC. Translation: CASTLGGVTGYTF.

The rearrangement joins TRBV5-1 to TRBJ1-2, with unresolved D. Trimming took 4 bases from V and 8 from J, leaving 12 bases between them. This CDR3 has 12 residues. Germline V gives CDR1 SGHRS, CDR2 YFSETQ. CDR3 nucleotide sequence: TGCGCCAGCAGCAAGGAGAGGAACGGCTACACCTTC. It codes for CASSKERNGYTF.

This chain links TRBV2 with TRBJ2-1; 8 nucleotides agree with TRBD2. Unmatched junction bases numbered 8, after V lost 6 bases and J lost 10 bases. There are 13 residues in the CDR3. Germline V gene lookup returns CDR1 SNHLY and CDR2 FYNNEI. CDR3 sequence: CASSGGASGEQFF. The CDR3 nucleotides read TGTGCCAGCAGCGGGGGGGCCTCAGGGGAGCAGTTCTTC.